These 30 T cell receptor beta chains came from one sample sequenced in a study of cytomegalovirus exposure and HLA in healthy donors. PCR involved 60 Vbeta and 13 Jbeta primers. The repertoire was sequenced with immunoSEQ multiplex PCR; TCRdb's copy has only in-frame clones and lacks some. The sample comprises approximately 120,000 clones, more than 65% of which are singletons, and 13% rests with the top ten. Sequenced: PBMCs. The receptor set was obtained from a woman in her fifties or sixties in good health and CMV-seropositive.

The rearrangement links TRBV25-1 to TRBJ2-1; D not resolved. Trimming stripped 3 bases from V and 0 bases from J, with 9 bases between. Germline CDR1 is MGHDK and CDR2 is SYGVNS. The CDR3 totals 15 residues. The chain's CDR3 is CASSDWSGSYNEQFF. The CDR3 nucleotides read TGTGCCAGCAGTGATTGGAGTGGCTCCTACAATGAGCAGTTCTTC.

This clone occurred a few times. The V and J genes are TRBV4-2 and TRBJ2-2; tentatively, D is TRBD1 (5 bases). The length of the CDR3 is 15 residues. V was clipped by 6 bases and J by 2 bases, with 13 bases between them. Germline V lookup: CDR1 LGHNA, CDR2 YNFKEQ. The CDR3 nucleotides are TGTGCCAGCAGTGCGTTTAGGGGAAACACCGGGGAGCTGTTTTTT. This translates into CASSAFRGNTGELFF.

This rearrangement joins TRBV19 to TRBJ1-1; 7 bases line up with TRBD1. V shed 7 bases and J 0 bases; nucleotides not matched to a gene: 5. The CDR3 loop spans 14 amino acids. Germline CDR1 reads LNHDA; CDR2 reads SQIVND (reference sequence). CDR3 protein: CASKDRKLNTEAFF. CDR3 nucleotides: TGTGCCAGTAAGGACAGGAAGCTGAACACTGAAGCTTTCTTT.

This chain connects TRBV5-1 to TRBJ2-5, with D perhaps matching TRBD2 (5 bases). The assigned J gene may be wrong: the sequence end matches TRBJ2-7 better. The CDR3 has 13 amino acids. From germline, CDR1 is SGHRS and CDR2 YFSETQ. The CDR3 region is CASSLSGIYEQYF. CDR3 coding DNA: TGCGCCAGCAGCTTGTCCGGGATCTACGAGCAGTACTTC.

This clone has just one count. The rearrangement links TRBV4-2 to TRBJ2-2; 7 bases align to TRBD2. The CDR3 totals 15 residues. V dropped 7 bases and J dropped 2; count of bases not matched to a gene: 7. Germline loops: CDR1 LGHNA, CDR2 YNFKEQ. As DNA, the CDR3 is TGTGCCAGCACGTCCAGCGGGATTAACACCGGGGAGCTGTTTTTT. It codes for CASTSSGINTGELFF.

The chain has TRBV5-4 and TRBJ2-7; the D is unclear. The CDR3 loop spans 15 amino acids. CDR1 SGHNT and CDR2 YYREEE come from the germline V gene (reference sequence). The V end was cut by 5 bases, the J end by 2 bases, with 17 bases between. CDR3: CASSFPRTPAYEQYF. CDR3 sequence (DNA): TGTGCCAGCAGTTTCCCCCGCACCCCGGCCTACGAGCAGTACTTC.

Turning to this clone: At one boundary the junction diverges from the germline segment, which might be a read error. This chain connects TRBV7-2 to TRBJ1-5; 9 nucleotides align to TRBD1. The CDR3 consists of 15 residues. In germline, CDR1 is SGHTA, CDR2 FQGNSA. The CDR3 spells CASSFQGQGVQSQHF. CDR3 sequence (DNA): TGTGCCAGCAGCTTCCAGGGACAGGGTGTTCAGTCCCAGCATTTT.

V and J are TRBV27 and TRBJ1-2, with 12 bases aligning to TRBD1. This CDR3 spans 16 amino acids. The V gene's germline CDR1 is MNHEY and CDR2 SMNVEV (reference sequence). V shed 5 bases and J 2 bases; nucleotides not matched to a gene: 6. As DNA, the CDR3 is TGTGCCAGCAGTCGGGGACAGGGGGCAGGGAACTATGGCTACACCTTC. Its translation: CASSRGQGAGNYGYTF.

The rearrangement uses TRBV5-1 and TRBJ2-5; TRBD1 might be the D (7 bases). The germline V gene encodes CDR1 SGHRS and CDR2 YFSETQ. Deletions cut 5 bases from V and 3 bases from J, with 17 bases between. The CDR3 is made up of 15 amino acids. The CDR3 here is CASRTTGWGEETQYF. CDR3 DNA: TGCGCCAGCAGGACGACAGGGTGGGGGGAAGAGACCCAGTACTTC.

The rearrangement links TRBV19 to TRBJ1-2, with D tentatively TRBD1 (6 bases). Germline CDR1 LNHDA, CDR2 SQIVND (reference sequence). The germline V and J ends were trimmed by 8 bases and 2 bases, with 12 bases remaining between them. CDR3 size: 13 residues. CDR3 in amino acids: CASLRTANYGYTF. The DNA of the CDR3 is TGTGCCAGTCTGAGGACAGCCAACTATGGCTACACCTTC.

The genes are TRBV5-4 and TRBJ2-7; TRBD1 aligns across 7 bases. This CDR3 has 15 residues. Germline V gene lookup returns CDR1 SGHNT and CDR2 YYREEE (reference sequence). V lost 4 bases, J lost 0 bases, and 7 bases stayed unmatched. The CDR3 spells CASSADRISSYEQYF. Written as DNA, the CDR3 is TGTGCCAGCAGCGCGGACAGGATAAGCTCCTACGAGCAGTACTTC.

This clone has a handful of counts. This chain connects TRBV2 to TRBJ2-6, with D perhaps matching TRBD2 (5 bases). Per the germline V gene, CDR1 is SNHLY and CDR2 is FYNNEI. This CDR3 spans 16 amino acids. The V and J ends lost 8 bases and 2 bases respectively, with 16 bases between them. The CDR3 loop is CASGRRMSAGANVLTF. CDR3 sequence (DNA): TGTGCCAGCGGGAGACGAATGTCCGCTGGGGCCAACGTCCTGACTTTC.

The rearrangement links TRBV9 to TRBJ2-1, with TRBD1 matching over 10 bases. The CDR3 runs to 15 residues. CDR1 SGDLS and CDR2 YYNGEE come from the germline V gene. The V gene end was trimmed by 1 base and the J gene end by 10 bases; junction bases not matched to a gene: 8. In DNA form, the CDR3 reads TGTGCCAGCAGCGTACAGGACAGGGGGGTAAGGGAGCAGTTCTTC. Translated, it gives CASSVQDRGVREQFF.

V gene TRBV6-1 combines with J gene TRBJ1-1; 8 bases align to TRBD1. The CDR3 totals 15 residues. Germline V CDR1 and CDR2: MNHNS, SASEGT. Unmatched junction bases numbered 2, after V lost 1 base and J lost 1 base. The CDR3, as DNA: TGTGCCAGCAGTGAAGGGACAGGGTGGAACACTGAAGCTTTCTTT. Translating it yields CASSEGTGWNTEAFF.

The rearrangement links TRBV14 to TRBJ1-2, with a weak D call TRBD1 (6 bases). The germline V gene has CDR1 SGHDN and CDR2 FVKESK. Between the trimmed V and J ends, which lost 1 base and 7 bases, there was a span of 10 bases. The length of the CDR3 is 13 residues. In DNA form, the CDR3 reads TGTGCCAGCAGCCAAGGGACAGCTGGTGGCTACACCTTC. This encodes CASSQGTAGGYTF. The full variable domain, with the rest looked up from reference TRBV14 and TRBJ1-2, is EAGVTQFPSHSVIEKGQTVTLRCDPISGHDNLYWYRRVMGKEIKFLLHFVKESKQDESGMPNNRFLAERTGGTYSTLKVQPAELEDSGVYFCASSQGTAGGYTFGSGTRLTVV.

This clone showed up just a few times. V usage is TRBV6-5 and J usage is TRBJ2-1; D is ambiguous. This CDR3 spans 15 amino acids. The germline CDR1 and CDR2 sequences are MNHEY and SVGAGI. Trimming took off 8 bases at V and 2 bases at J, with 16 bases between the two ends. CDR3 in amino acids: CASPVSSRAYNEQFF. DNA for the CDR3: TGTGCCAGCCCTGTATCGTCTAGAGCCTACAATGAGCAGTTCTTC.

This clone was detected only a few times. The chain employs TRBV7-3 and TRBJ2-5; 7 bases align to TRBD1. The V gene's germline CDR1 is SGHTA and CDR2 FQGTGA. The CDR3 extends over 14 amino acids. V shed 0 bases and J 7 bases; nucleotides not matched to a gene: 5. The DNA of the CDR3 is TGTGCCAGCAGCTTAACCCAGGGGGAAGGGACCCAGTACTTC. Translation gives CASSLTQGEGTQYF.

The chain couples TRBV5-1 to TRBJ2-1; 7 bases are a match to TRBD2. The CDR3 covers 15 residues. The germline V gene has CDR1 SGHRS and CDR2 YFSETQ. V lost 3 bases, J lost 0 bases, and 3 bases stayed unmatched. CDR3 protein: CASSSTSDSYNEQFF. In DNA, the CDR3 is TGCGCCAGCAGCTCCACTAGCGACTCCTACAATGAGCAGTTCTTC.

The chain combines TRBV7-2 with TRBJ1-2, with unresolved D. Looked up from germline, CDR1 is SGHTA and CDR2 is FQGNSA. V lost 5 bases to trimming and J lost 8 bases, with 18 bases between them. This CDR3 has 14 amino acids. As DNA, the CDR3 is TGTGCCAGCAGCCCCAGCGGACTTACGGGAGGCTACACCTTC. Translated: CASSPSGLTGGYTF.

This clone occurred a few times. The CDR3 region is CASGKTRLVFWYEQYF. The DNA for the CDR3 is TGCGCCAGCGGAAAAACAAGACTAGTCTTCTGGTACGAGCAGTACTTC. The rearrangement links TRBV23-1 to TRBJ2-7, with a possible D match to TRBD2 (6 bases). TRBV23-1 is identified as an open reading frame with a role that is uncertain. This CDR3 is 16 amino acids long. V was shortened by 8 bases and J by 4 bases, with 24 bases between the two germline ends.

The chain is built from TRBV6-1 and TRBJ1-3; no reliable D call. The CDR3 has 11 residues. Trimming left V 8 bases short and J 4 bases short, with 6 bases between. Germline V CDR1 and CDR2: MNHNS, SASEGT. In DNA, the CDR3 is TGTGCCAGCCGAGGGGGAAACACCATATATTTT. Its protein product is CASRGGNTIYF.

V gene TRBV6-5 combines with J gene TRBJ1-5; D gene uncertain. This CDR3 has 13 amino acids. Per germline, CDR1 MNHEY and CDR2 SVGAGI. The ends were cut back, 8 bases at V and 10 bases at J, with 18 bases in the middle. The CDR3 DNA reads as TGTGCCAGCCGCGGGCCCCCAAGCAGTCCCCAGCATTTT. Translating it yields CASRGPPSSPQHF.

The chain combines TRBV27 with TRBJ1-1, with D perhaps TRBD1 (5 bases). V gave up 6 bases and J gave up 7 bases, with 18 bases separating them. Germline lookup yields CDR1 MNHEY and CDR2 SMNVEV (reference sequence). The CDR3 covers 14 residues. CDR3 sequence: CASRPRPGYYEAFF. In nucleotides, the CDR3 is TGTGCCAGCAGACCAAGGCCAGGGTATTATGAAGCTTTCTTT.

This clone came up a few times. This chain connects TRBV14 to TRBJ1-1; tentative D call: TRBD1 (5 bases). Trimming left V 4 bases short and J 1 base short, with 10 bases between. This CDR3 has 14 residues. Germline V gene lookup returns CDR1 SGHDN and CDR2 FVKESK. The CDR3 DNA is TGTGCCAGCAGCCTACAGGCCCGGAACACTGAAGCTTTCTTT. Protein: CASSLQARNTEAFF.

The chain carries TRBV7-9 and TRBJ1-1, with 7 positions matching TRBD1. With 5 bases clipped from V and 0 bases from J, the junction kept 6 bases outside the gene matches. CDR1 is SEHNR and CDR2 is FQNEAQ in the germline V gene (reference sequence). This CDR3 contains 15 residues. This CDR3 reads CASSAQGSLNTEAFF. CDR3 bases: TGTGCCAGCAGCGCACAGGGGAGCTTGAACACTGAAGCTTTCTTT.

J is TRBJ2-1 and V is TRBV9, with 8 bases fitting TRBD1. There are 15 residues in the CDR3. With V trimmed by 5 bases and J by 9 bases, 13 bases remained unmatched. Germline V gives CDR1 SGDLS, CDR2 YYNGEE. As DNA, the CDR3 is TGTGCCAGCAGGAAGTCCGGGCAGGGGGCCAGTGAGCAGTTCTTC. This sequence encodes CASRKSGQGASEQFF.

The chain is built from TRBV30 and TRBJ1-5; D not resolved. Trimming stripped 5 bases from V and 1 base from J, with 9 bases between. The CDR3 runs to 13 residues. Germline V gives CDR1 GTSNPN, CDR2 SVGIG (reference sequence). The CDR3 region has the DNA TGTGCCTGGGGCAGCGGCAGCAATCAGCCCCAGCATTTT. This codes for CAWGSGSNQPQHF.

The V and J genes are TRBV5-1 and TRBJ2-5, with TRBD1 identical over 9 bases. CDR3 length equals 15 residues. The germline V gene has CDR1 SGHRS and CDR2 YFSETQ. With V trimmed by 3 bases and J by 4 bases, 7 bases remained unmatched. Here the CDR3 reads CASSSSRDRVETQYF. The CDR3 nucleotides read TGCGCCAGCAGCTCGTCCCGGGACAGGGTAGAGACCCAGTACTTC.

This chain joins TRBV20-1 and TRBJ2-7; 7 bases align to TRBD2. Trimming removed 6 bases from V and 5 bases from J; junction bases left unmatched: 4. In germline, CDR1 is DFQATT, CDR2 SNEGSKA (reference sequence). The CDR3 extends over 11 amino acids. This CDR3 reads CSAGRGDEQYF. CDR3 nucleotide sequence: TGCAGTGCGGGGAGGGGTGACGAGCAGTACTTC.

The genes are TRBV2 and TRBJ1-2, with TRBD1 as a possible D gene (6 bases). The CDR3 has 11 residues. The germline V gene encodes CDR1 SNHLY and CDR2 FYNNEI. The V and J ends lost 7 bases and 8 bases respectively, with 11 bases between them. This CDR3 is CASTDRRGYTF. The DNA for the CDR3 is TGTGCCAGCACCGACAGGAGAGGCTACACCTTC.